This is a list of T cell receptor beta chains from one sample in a study of PD-1 blockade in classical Hodgkin lymphoma. Generated by immunoSEQ multiplex PCR, the TCRdb table keeps only in-frame clones and is missing some. In the table there are just under 20,000 clones, about four fifths of which are singletons. Source material: CD4+ T cells from blood. These receptors all come from a human donor with classical Hodgkin lymphoma. Each CDR3 is given with its conserved first and last residue.

j_call,v_call,cdr3_aa
TRBJ2-1,TRBV28,CASTQMGQGGEQFF
TRBJ1-2,TRBV5-1,CASSLVEGDYGYTF
TRBJ2-5,TRBV2,CASGRGAIQETQYF
TRBJ2-3,TRBV28,CASAPLAGYTDTQYF
TRBJ2-5,TRBV6-1,CASSELEGLGETQYF
TRBJ2-4,TRBV11-2,CASRSGRGGKIAKNIQYF
TRBJ2-7,TRBV10-3,CAITTTGTGSYEQYF
TRBJ1-1,TRBV7-9,CAGPVEGTEAFF
TRBJ2-1,TRBV6-4,CASSIAGGVGEQFF
TRBJ1-2,TRBV25-1,CASSGAGENYGYTF
TRBJ2-1,TRBV19,CASTREPSSYNEQFF
TRBJ2-3,TRBV9,CASSASTSGRGDTQYF
TRBJ2-7,TRBV10-3,CAIWSSVGLDEQYF
TRBJ2-1,TRBV4-2,CASSQDGVRQFF
TRBJ2-2,TRBV5-4,CASSFTGWGELFF
TRBJ1-4,TRBV5-1,CASSLVGGGNEKLFF
TRBJ1-4,TRBV6-6,CASSYFSATNEKLFF
TRBJ2-7,TRBV5-1,CASSLYREGASEQYF
TRBJ1-2,TRBV19,CASNPRDAYGYTF
TRBJ1-1,TRBV5-8,CASSLAPPGQGGMNTEAFF
TRBJ1-5,TRBV7-9,CASSLGPNGNQPQHF
TRBJ2-2,TRBV18,CASSPREAGELFF
TRBJ1-2,TRBV19,CASIPGQGSYGYTF
TRBJ1-2,TRBV6-6,CASSLDTGGNGYTF
TRBJ1-3,TRBV6-6,CASTTGYSGNTIYF
TRBJ2-7,TRBV21-1,CASSKPDWASGSDEQYF
TRBJ2-2,TRBV5-1,CASNDGLAGAGELFF
TRBJ1-5,TRBV2,CASSALDSNQPQHF
TRBJ2-7,TRBV28,CASSLVGSVEQYF
TRBJ2-5,TRBV19,CASSRQVQETQYF
TRBJ2-7,TRBV19,CASQLRGPGVYEQYF
TRBJ2-1,TRBV25-1,CASTSAGSYEQFF
TRBJ1-4,TRBV19,CASRRIAGRNEKLFF
TRBJ2-3,TRBV5-1,CASSWAGGLTDTQYF
TRBJ1-2,TRBV5-1,CASSPQGNYGYTF
TRBJ1-1,TRBV2,CASDSGLPNTEAFF
TRBJ1-2,TRBV18,CASSIQGGLGYGYTF
TRBJ1-1,TRBV19,CASSITGQANTEAFF
TRBJ1-5,TRBV28,CASSLVGRGNQPQHF
TRBJ2-2,TRBV7-9,CASSLVSAGAGELFF
TRBJ2-5,TRBV4-1,CASSQDPVWVGQKETQYF
TRBJ1-4,TRBV28,CASSSRTGNEKLFF
TRBJ2-7,TRBV4-2,CASSQEDRKYEQYF
TRBJ2-7,TRBV5-4,CASSLGSGLAGGKSYEQYF
TRBJ1-5,TRBV10-2,CASSESTRALPQPQHF
TRBJ2-4,TRBV29-1,CSVETGGNSGIQYF
TRBJ1-2,TRBV19,CASSIFQSGGYGYTF
TRBJ2-2,TRBV25-1,CASSDLGIDTGELFF